Listed here are 5 T cell receptor beta chains from one sample, sequenced in a study of Ad26.COV2.S vaccination and SARS-CoV-2 variants. Treatment reported: about 20 received Ad26.COV2.S at low or high dose, single or two shots; 5 received placebo; per-sample allocation not given. Sampling occurred on day 63 after the first vaccine or placebo injection. The assay was immunoSEQ multiplex PCR, and TCRdb's table has in-frame clones only and misses some. The table records more than 350,000 clones, roughly 90% of them present only once. The sequencing used peripheral blood, collected in a trial of Ad26.COV2.S vaccine versus placebo. All receptors derive from a person between 18 and 59 years old who received the Ad26.COV2.S COVID-19 vaccine or a placebo.

This chain connects TRBV9 to TRBJ2-7, with D perhaps being TRBD1 or TRBD2 (6 bases each). V dropped 3 bases and J dropped 0 bases, with 19 bases sitting between them. This CDR3 is 17 amino acids long. Per the germline V gene, CDR1 is SGDLS and CDR2 is YYNGEE. CDR3 loop: CASSGRRGGTYSYEQYF. In nucleotides, the CDR3 is TGTGCCAGCAGCGGGAGACGGGGCGGGACATACTCCTACGAGCAGTACTTC.

The chain couples TRBV6-6 to TRBJ2-7; the D gene could be TRBD1 or TRBD2 (5 bases each). The germline V and J ends were trimmed by 6 bases and 2 bases, with 14 bases remaining between them. This CDR3 has 14 residues. Germline CDR1 is MNHNY and CDR2 is SVGAGI (reference sequence). CDR3 residues: CASSTRDPPYEQYF. The CDR3 DNA reads TGTGCCAGCAGCACCCGGGACCCACCCTACGAGCAGTACTTC.

The chain uses TRBV5-1 and TRBJ1-2, with 7 bases matching TRBD1. This CDR3 spans 16 amino acids. V lost 3 bases and J lost 3; bases outside the gene matches: 11. Germline assignment: CDR1 SGHRS and CDR2 YFSETQ. The DNA for the CDR3 is TGCGCCAGCAGCTCCCCCCTGACAGGGCACGACTATGGCTACACCTTC. This codes for CASSSPLTGHDYGYTF.

The chain recombines TRBV27 with TRBJ2-7, with D perhaps TRBD1 (7 bases). Germline CDR1 and CDR2: MNHEY and SMNVEV (reference sequence). V shed 6 bases and J shed 7 bases, with 22 bases lying between them. The CDR3 sequence is 15 residues long. DNA for the CDR3: TGTGCCAGCAGCCAGACCCCCGGACAGGCGGGGGAGCAGTACTTC. Its translation: CASSQTPGQAGEQYF.

This clone was seen only once. The V and J genes are TRBV4-1 and TRBJ2-1, with 13 bases that match TRBD2. Germline trimming cut 0 bases from V and 7 bases from J; bases unmatched to any gene: 6. CDR3 size: 17 residues. Looked up from germline, CDR1 is MGHRA and CDR2 is YSYEKL. CDR3 in DNA: TGCGCCAGCAGCCAAGAACTAGCGGGAGGGCCAAGGAATGAGCAGTTCTTC. This codes for CASSQELAGGPRNEQFF.